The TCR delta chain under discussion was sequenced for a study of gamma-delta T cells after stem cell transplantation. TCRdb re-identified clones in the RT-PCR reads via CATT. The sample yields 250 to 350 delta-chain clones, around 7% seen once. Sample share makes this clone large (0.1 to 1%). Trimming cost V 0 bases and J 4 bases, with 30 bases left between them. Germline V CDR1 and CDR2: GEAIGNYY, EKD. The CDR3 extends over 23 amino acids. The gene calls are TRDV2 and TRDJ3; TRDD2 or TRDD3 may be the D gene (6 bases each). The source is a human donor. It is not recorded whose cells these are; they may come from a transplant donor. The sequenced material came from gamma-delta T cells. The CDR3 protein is CACDTVAPTLGDRISWDTRQMFF. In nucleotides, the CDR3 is TGTGCCTGTGACACCGTTGCTCCTACGTTAGGGGATCGGATATCTTGGGACACCCGACAGATGTTTTTC.